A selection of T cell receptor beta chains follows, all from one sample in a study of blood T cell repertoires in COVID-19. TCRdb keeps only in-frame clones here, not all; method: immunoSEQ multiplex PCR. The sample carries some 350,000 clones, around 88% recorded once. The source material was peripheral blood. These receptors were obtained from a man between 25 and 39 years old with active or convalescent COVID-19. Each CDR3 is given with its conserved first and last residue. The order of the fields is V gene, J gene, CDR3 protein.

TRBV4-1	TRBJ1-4	CASSREKLFF
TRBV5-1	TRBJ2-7	CASSSGLAVSYEQYF
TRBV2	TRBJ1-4	CASSWTWTSQDEKLFF
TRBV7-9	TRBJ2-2	CASMQGAGELFF
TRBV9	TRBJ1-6	CASSVEGIYSPLHF
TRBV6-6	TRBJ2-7	CASSYGQDEQYF
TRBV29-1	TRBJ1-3	CSAGAGANSGNTIYF
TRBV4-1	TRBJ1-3	CASSQDQSGNTIYF
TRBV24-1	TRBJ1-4	CATSEGGVNEKLFF
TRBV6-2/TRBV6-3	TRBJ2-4	CASNPTPPDIQYF
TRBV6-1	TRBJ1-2	CASSEIGGDGYTF
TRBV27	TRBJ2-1	CASRGRGGHYNEQFF
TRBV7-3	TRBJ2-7	CASSLGGGLSEQYF
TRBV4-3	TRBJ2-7	CASSQDLAGGAYEQYF
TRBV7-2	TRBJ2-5	CASSLVGGTNRETQYF
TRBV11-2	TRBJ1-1	CASSFSNTEAFF
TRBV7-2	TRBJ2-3	CASSPSGQGGDTQYF
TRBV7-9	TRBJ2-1	CASSRGLAGVAEQFF
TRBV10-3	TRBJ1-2	CAIRAGTIENGYTF
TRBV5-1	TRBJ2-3	CASSLAAGGGTDTQYF
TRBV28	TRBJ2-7	CASSFGGVNYYEQYF
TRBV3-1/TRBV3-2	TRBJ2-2	CASSQGAFYTGELFF
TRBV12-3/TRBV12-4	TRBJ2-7	CASSLSGGSEQYF
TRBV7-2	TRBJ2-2	CASSSFAEKIRGELFF
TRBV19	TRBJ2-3	CASRARGAPSYTDTQYF
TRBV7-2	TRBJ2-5	CASSALGTSGGVETQYF
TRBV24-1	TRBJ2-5	CATSDTGARETQYF
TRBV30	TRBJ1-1	CAWSAGVANTEAFF
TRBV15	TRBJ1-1	CATSLLETEAFF
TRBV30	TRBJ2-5	CAWSTRDRELYF
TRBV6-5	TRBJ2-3	CASSPYAGGTDTQYF
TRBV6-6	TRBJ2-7	CAVGGASYEQYF
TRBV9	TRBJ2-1	CASSVDGGSSYNEQFF
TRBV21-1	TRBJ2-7	CASNRGGSYEQYF
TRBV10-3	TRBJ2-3	CAIRLAGRTDTQYF
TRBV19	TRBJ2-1	CASSILYNEQFF
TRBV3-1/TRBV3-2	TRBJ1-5	CASSQVEEYSNQPQHF
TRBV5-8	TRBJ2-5	CASSHTGTSSETQYF
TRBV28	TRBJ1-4	CASKEGGGTNEKLFF
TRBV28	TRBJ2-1	CASSPLAGVQNLVNEQFF
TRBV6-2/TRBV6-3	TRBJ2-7	CASSPTSGGAYEQYF
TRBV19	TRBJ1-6	CASSKSANSPLHF
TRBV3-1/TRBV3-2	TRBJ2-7	CASSPVGGGLNYEQYF